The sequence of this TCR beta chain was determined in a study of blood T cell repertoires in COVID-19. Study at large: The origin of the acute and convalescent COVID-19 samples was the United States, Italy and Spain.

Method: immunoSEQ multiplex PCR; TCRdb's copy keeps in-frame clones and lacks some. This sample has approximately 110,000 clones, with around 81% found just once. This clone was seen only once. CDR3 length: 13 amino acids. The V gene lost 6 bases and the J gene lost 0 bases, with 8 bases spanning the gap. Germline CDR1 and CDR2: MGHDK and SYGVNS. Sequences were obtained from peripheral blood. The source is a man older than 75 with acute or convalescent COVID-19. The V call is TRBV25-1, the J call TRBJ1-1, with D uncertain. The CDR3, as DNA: TGTGCCAGCAGGGGCCAGATGAACACTGAAGCTTTCTTT. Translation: CASRGQMNTEAFF.